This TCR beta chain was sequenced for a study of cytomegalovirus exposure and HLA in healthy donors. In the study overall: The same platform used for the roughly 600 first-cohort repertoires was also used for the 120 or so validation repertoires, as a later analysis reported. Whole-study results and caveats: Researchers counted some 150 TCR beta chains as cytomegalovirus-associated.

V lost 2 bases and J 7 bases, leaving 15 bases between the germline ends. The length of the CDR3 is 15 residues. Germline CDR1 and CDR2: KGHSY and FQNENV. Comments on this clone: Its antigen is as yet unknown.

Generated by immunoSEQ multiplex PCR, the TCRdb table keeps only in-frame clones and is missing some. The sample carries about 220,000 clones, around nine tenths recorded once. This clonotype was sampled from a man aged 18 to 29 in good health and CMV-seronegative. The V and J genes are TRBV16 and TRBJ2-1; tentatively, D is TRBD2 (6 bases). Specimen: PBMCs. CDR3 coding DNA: TGTGCCAGCAGCCAAAGTAGGGCCGGGGGAAATGAGCAGTTCTTC. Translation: CASSQSRAGGNEQFF. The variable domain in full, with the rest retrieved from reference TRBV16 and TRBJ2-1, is GEEVAQTPKHLVRGEGQKAKLYCAPIKGHSYVFWYQQVLKNEFKFLISFQNENVFDETGMPKERFSAKCLPNSPCSLEIQATKLEDSAVYFCASSQSRAGGNEQFFGPGTRLTVL.